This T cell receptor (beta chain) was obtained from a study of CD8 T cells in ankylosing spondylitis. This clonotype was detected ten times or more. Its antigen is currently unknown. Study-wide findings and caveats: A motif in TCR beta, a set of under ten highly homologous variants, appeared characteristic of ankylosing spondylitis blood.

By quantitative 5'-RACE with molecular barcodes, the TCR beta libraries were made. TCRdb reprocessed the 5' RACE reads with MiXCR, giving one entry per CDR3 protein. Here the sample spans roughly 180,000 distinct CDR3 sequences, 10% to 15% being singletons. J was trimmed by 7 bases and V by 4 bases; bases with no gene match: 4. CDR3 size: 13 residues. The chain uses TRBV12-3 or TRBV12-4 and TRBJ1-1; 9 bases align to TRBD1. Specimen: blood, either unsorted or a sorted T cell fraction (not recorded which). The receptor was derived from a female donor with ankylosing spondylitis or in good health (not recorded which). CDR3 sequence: CASSSQTGGEAFF. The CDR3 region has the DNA TGTGCCAGCAGTTCTCAGACAGGGGGTGAAGCTTTCTTT.